One and the same sample provided the 20 T cell receptor beta chains below, sequenced in a study of PD-L1 blockade in urothelial cancer. This sample's time point: pretreatment peripheral blood. Here immunoSEQ multiplex PCR was the method, and the copy in TCRdb shows in-frame clones only, minus some. The sample contains tens of thousands of clones, 75% to 90% of which appear only once. The sample was PBMCs, taken around atezolizumab (anti-PD-L1) treatment. These receptors were taken from a man between 65 and 85 years old with urothelial cancer.

The genes are TRBV7-9 and TRBJ2-3; D is unresolved. Trimming removed 4 bases at V and 4 bases at J, with 15 bases between. The CDR3 contains 15 residues. The V gene's germline CDR1 is SEHNR and CDR2 FQNEAQ (reference sequence). The CDR3 loop is CASSSRRFSPDTQYF. CDR3 DNA: TGTGCCAGCAGCTCCCGTCGGTTTAGCCCAGATACGCAGTATTTT. The variable domain in full, completed from reference TRBV7-9 and TRBJ2-3, reads DTGVSQNPRHKITKRGQNVTFRCDPISEHNRLYWYRQTLGQGPEFLTYFQNEAQLEKSRLLSDRFSAERPKGSFSTLEIQRTEQGDSAMYLCASSSRRFSPDTQYFGPGTRLTVL.

The chain has TRBV27 and TRBJ1-3; D possibly corresponds to TRBD1 (6 bases). The CDR3 is 15 amino acids. V was trimmed by 6 bases and J by 0 bases, leaving 12 bases between them. Germline V gene lookup returns CDR1 MNHEY and CDR2 SMNVEV (reference sequence). This CDR3 reads CASSPGVRSGNTIYF. In nucleotides, the CDR3 is TGTGCCAGCAGCCCAGGGGTCCGCTCTGGAAACACCATATATTTT.

As DNA, the CDR3 is TGTGCCAGCAGTTCCCAGGCACAAGCGGGACACAATGAGCAGTTCTTC. It translates to CASSSQAQAGHNEQFF. J is TRBJ2-1 and V is TRBV28, with 7 bases matching TRBD2. Germline CDR1 MDHEN, CDR2 SYDVKM. The length of the CDR3 is 16 residues. V shed 4 bases, J shed 5 bases, and the junction held 11 bases outside the gene matches. Full variable domain (outside the CDR3, taken from reference TRBV28 and TRBJ2-1): DVKVTQSSRYLVKRTGEKVFLECVQDMDHENMFWYRQDPGLGLRLIYFSYDVKMKEKGDIPEGYSVSREKKERFSLILESASTNQTSMYLCASSSQAQAGHNEQFFGPGTRLTVL.

This chain joins TRBV7-8 and TRBJ2-7, with D possibly matching TRBD2 (5 bases). The CDR3 is 13 residues long. The V gene lost 7 bases and the J gene lost 0 bases, with 10 bases spanning the gap. Germline values: CDR1 SGHVS, CDR2 FQNEAQ. CDR3 nucleotides: TGTGCCAGCAACCGTGGGAGCTCCTACGAGCAGTACTTC. Translation: CASNRGSSYEQYF.

The chain links TRBV11-1 to TRBJ1-2; 10 bases line up with TRBD1. CDR1 and CDR2 from the germline V gene are SGHAT and FQDESV (reference sequence). The CDR3 spans 15 residues. Trimming at V came to 3 bases and at J to 0 bases, leaving 1 base not matched to a gene. CDR3 nucleotides: TGTGCCAGCAGCTTCGGACAGGGGGCTAACTATGGCTACACCTTC. Its translation is CASSFGQGANYGYTF.

The chain couples TRBV4-3 to TRBJ2-1; possibly TRBD1 for D (5 bases). Trimming shortened V by 1 base and J by 0 bases, and 7 bases separated the two germline ends. The CDR3 totals 15 residues. Germline loops: CDR1 LGHNA, CDR2 YSLEER. The CDR3 DNA follows: TGCGCCAGCAGCCAAGGACAGAGCTCCTACAATGAGCAGTTCTTC. Its protein product is CASSQGQSSYNEQFF.

V usage is TRBV7-3 and J usage is TRBJ2-2, with D tentatively TRBD1 (5 bases). There are 13 residues in the CDR3. Trimming cost V 3 bases and J 7 bases, with 9 bases left between them. The germline V gene has CDR1 SGHTA and CDR2 FQGTGA. The CDR3 region is CASSFSDSGELFF. In DNA form, the CDR3 reads TGTGCCAGCAGCTTTTCCGACAGCGGGGAGCTGTTTTTT.

V usage is TRBV30 and J usage is TRBJ1-5; D remains unclear. This CDR3 has 14 residues. CDR1 and CDR2 (germline): GTSNPN, SVGIG (reference sequence). The V and J ends lost 0 bases and 0 bases respectively, with 6 bases between them. CDR3 coding DNA: TGTGCCTGGAGTGTAAGCACTAGCAATCAGCCCCAGCATTTT. Encoded protein: CAWSVSTSNQPQHF. Filled out from reference TRBV30 and TRBJ1-5, the complete variable domain reads SQTIHQWPATLVQPVGSPLSLECTVEGTSNPNLYWYRQAAGRGLQLLFYSVGIGQISSEVPQNLSASRPQDRQFILSSKKLLLSDSGFYLCAWSVSTSNQPQHFGDGTRLSIL.

The count of this clone is one. This sequence joins TRBV28 and TRBJ2-5, with a weak D call TRBD1 (6 bases). Germline lookup yields CDR1 MDHEN and CDR2 SYDVKM. Trimming left V 3 bases short and J 4 bases short, with 15 bases between. The CDR3 runs 15 residues. In nucleotides, the CDR3 is TGTGCCAGCAGTTTGCCAGGGGCTGACCGAGAGACCCAGTACTTC. This translates into CASSLPGADRETQYF.

The rearrangement links TRBV19 to TRBJ1-2; 7 nucleotides align to TRBD1. This CDR3 has 15 residues. Germline-derived CDR1 and CDR2 are LNHDA and SQIVND (reference sequence). V shed 5 bases, J shed 4 bases, and the junction held 10 bases outside the gene matches. For the CDR3, the DNA is TGTGCCAGTAGTCGCGGACAGGCTCGGGCCTATGGCTACACCTTC. Its protein is CASSRGQARAYGYTF.

This clone was picked up one time. The rearrangement uses TRBV19 and TRBJ2-2, with 13 bases fitting TRBD2. The CDR3 is 15 residues long. CDR1 and CDR2 from the germline V gene are LNHDA and SQIVND (reference sequence). The V and J ends lost 6 bases and 9 bases, in that order; junction bases with no gene match: 7. In nucleotides, the CDR3 is TGTGCCAGTAGGAACGGACTAGCGGGAGATCGGGAGCTGTTTTTT. It codes for CASRNGLAGDRELFF.

The CDR3 protein is CASSALTGTEAFF. CDR3 DNA sequence: TGTGCCAGCAGTGCCCTGACAGGGACTGAAGCTTTCTTT. The chain is built from TRBV27 and TRBJ1-1; 7 bases line up with TRBD1. Germline assignment: CDR1 MNHEY and CDR2 SMNVEV (reference sequence). This CDR3 is built from 13 residues. With 5 bases clipped from V and 5 bases from J, the junction kept 5 bases outside the gene matches.

The chain couples TRBV4-2 to TRBJ1-3; 7 bases match TRBD1. Germline CDR1 is LGHNA and CDR2 is YNFKEQ. The CDR3 is 15 residues long. The V segment lost 4 bases and the J segment 0 bases; nucleotides outside the gene matches: 3. This CDR3 reads CASSPGQRSGNTIYF. In nucleotides, the CDR3 is TGTGCCAGCAGCCCGGGACAGCGCTCTGGAAACACCATATATTTT.

The rearrangement uses TRBV4-1 and TRBJ1-4; weak D call: TRBD1 (6 bases). From germline, CDR1 is MGHRA and CDR2 YSYEKL. Trimming stripped 1 base from V and 1 base from J, with 7 bases between. CDR3 size: 15 residues. The CDR3 protein is CASSQGTVTNEKLFF. DNA of the CDR3: TGCGCCAGCAGCCAAGGGACAGTAACTAATGAAAAACTGTTTTTT.

The chain recombines TRBV29-1 with TRBJ2-1, with 8 bases aligning to TRBD2. The CDR3 is 14 residues long. Germline loops: CDR1 SQVTM, CDR2 ANQGSEA. Trimming at V came to 6 bases and at J to 2 bases, leaving 6 bases not matched to a gene. CDR3 loop: CSVIAGFAYNEQFF. CDR3 DNA: TGCAGCGTCATAGCGGGATTCGCCTACAATGAGCAGTTCTTC.

The V and J genes are TRBV7-6 and TRBJ2-3; 11 nucleotides line up with TRBD2. V gave up 4 bases and J gave up 2 bases; unmatched junction bases: 2. Germline CDR1 reads SGHVS; CDR2 reads FNYEAQ. The CDR3 extends over 15 amino acids. CDR3 in DNA: TGTGCCAGCAGCTCACTAGCGGGAGCCACAGATACGCAGTATTTT. It codes for CASSSLAGATDTQYF.

This rearrangement joins TRBV6-1 to TRBJ1-3; TRBD1 matches 9 bases. CDR3 length equals 15 residues. The germline V gene encodes CDR1 MNHNS and CDR2 SASEGT. V shed 6 bases and J 8 bases; nucleotides not matched to a gene: 11. The CDR3 protein is CASSPGQGDWDTIYF. The CDR3 bases are TGTGCCAGCAGCCCGGGACAGGGCGATTGGGACACCATATATTTT.

The rearrangement uses TRBV13 and TRBJ2-3; D uncertain. Germline V gene lookup returns CDR1 PRHDT and CDR2 FYEKMQ (reference sequence). V shed 0 bases and J shed 3 bases, with 13 bases lying between them. The CDR3 consists of 16 residues. The CDR3 region is CASSLGRNRRTDTQYF. The CDR3 nucleotides are TGTGCCAGCAGCTTAGGAAGAAACAGAAGGACAGATACGCAGTATTTT. The whole variable domain, filled in from reference TRBV13 and TRBJ2-3, reads AAGVIQSPRHLIKEKRETATLKCYPIPRHDTVYWYQQGPGQDPQFLISFYEKMQSDKGSIPDRFSAQQFSDYHSELNMSSLELGDSALYFCASSLGRNRRTDTQYFGPGTRLTVL.

This clone was detected only a few times. The chain carries TRBV6-1 and TRBJ1-1; D is perhaps TRBD1 (5 bases). Trimming removed 8 bases at V and 1 base at J, with 11 bases between. The germline V gene encodes CDR1 MNHNS and CDR2 SASEGT. This CDR3 is 13 amino acids long. In DNA form, the CDR3 reads TGTGCCAGCGCGGGGGGTGGGAACACTGAAGCTTTCTTT. Amino acids: CASAGGGNTEAFF.

The rearrangement joins TRBV11-1 to TRBJ2-5, with no clear D. Between the trimmed V and J ends, which lost 5 bases and 3 bases, there was a span of 13 bases. This CDR3 comprises 14 residues. Germline V gives CDR1 SGHAT, CDR2 FQDESV (reference sequence). The CDR3 nucleotides are TGTGCCAGCAGCCCCCGTCTAGGCGAAGAGACCCAGTACTTC. It translates to CASSPRLGEETQYF.